These 17 T cell receptor beta chains share one sample of origin, sequenced in a study of T cell changes during pregnancy in multiple sclerosis. Profiled with immunoSEQ multiplex PCR; TCRdb holds only in-frame clones, not every one. This sample carries around 72,000 clones, 85% to 95% of them seen once, and the ten largest clones take about 0.42%. This specimen was CD4+ T cells from peripheral blood mononuclear cells, taken before pregnancy. The receptor set was obtained from a female donor with multiple sclerosis, enrolled in a pregnancy study.

This sequence joins TRBV7-9 and TRBJ2-4, with 7 positions matching TRBD1. The J segment lost 3 bases and the V segment lost 5 bases, leaving 4 bases of the junction unmatched. The CDR3 spans 14 residues. Germline V CDR1 and CDR2: SEHNR, FQNEAQ (reference sequence). The DNA of the CDR3 is TGTGCCAGCAGCCCAAGACAGGGCAAAAACATTCAGTACTTC. It codes for CASSPRQGKNIQYF.

The CDR3 is CASSSGQGPQPQHF. The CDR3 nucleotides are TGTGCCAGTAGTAGCGGACAGGGCCCTCAGCCCCAGCATTTT. The genes are TRBV19 and TRBJ1-5; 8 nucleotides line up with TRBD1. In germline, CDR1 is LNHDA, CDR2 SQIVND (reference sequence). The CDR3 runs to 14 residues. Germline trimming cut 4 bases from V and 6 bases from J; bases unmatched to any gene: 5.

V is TRBV2 and J is TRBJ1-3; D is ambiguous. V lost 2 bases, J lost 0 bases, and 5 bases lay in between. The CDR3 runs to 14 residues. CDR1 and CDR2 from the germline V gene are SNHLY and FYNNEI. The CDR3 nucleotides read TGTGCCAGCAGTGAACCCCGCTCTGGAAACACCATATATTTT. Protein product: CASSEPRSGNTIYF. The whole variable domain, filled in from reference TRBV2 and TRBJ1-3, reads EPEVTQTPSHQVTQMGQEVILRCVPISNHLYFYWYRQILGQKVEFLVSFYNNEISEKSEIFDDQFSVERPDGSNFTLKIRSTKLEDSAMYFCASSEPRSGNTIYFGEGSWLTVV.

The chain is built from TRBV5-5 and TRBJ1-2; no clear D. Between the trimmed V and J ends, which lost 1 base and 3 bases, there was a span of 7 bases. The CDR3 runs to 13 residues. Per germline, CDR1 SGHKS and CDR2 YYEKEE (reference sequence). The CDR3 region has the DNA TGTGCCAGCAGCTTGTTGGCAGACTATGGCTACACCTTC. Translating it yields CASSLLADYGYTF.

The rearrangement joins TRBV19 to TRBJ1-1, with 8 bases that match TRBD1. V dropped 4 bases and J dropped 1; count of bases not matched to a gene: 5. Per the germline V gene, CDR1 is LNHDA and CDR2 is SQIVND (reference sequence). The CDR3 has 15 residues. CDR3 in DNA: TGTGCCAGTAGTAATGACAGGGGCCCGAACACTGAAGCTTTCTTT. It yields the protein CASSNDRGPNTEAFF.

The chain is built from TRBV16 and TRBJ2-2, with 9 bases lining up with TRBD1. The V gene's germline CDR1 is KGHSY and CDR2 FQNENV. After removal of 4 bases from V and 7 bases from J, the junction contained 4 bases not matched to a gene. CDR3 size: 14 residues. In nucleotides, the CDR3 is TGTGCCAGCAGCCGGGACAGGGTCGGCGGGGAGCTGTTTTTT. It is translated as CASSRDRVGGELFF.

J is TRBJ1-1 and V is TRBV7-8, with a weak D call TRBD1 (5 bases). This CDR3 comprises 14 residues. Between the trimmed V and J ends, which lost 1 base and 1 base, there was a span of 7 bases. Germline V gives CDR1 SGHVS, CDR2 FQNEAQ. The CDR3 loop is CASSLVTGNTEAFF. CDR3 DNA: TGTGCCAGCAGCTTAGTTACAGGGAACACTGAAGCTTTCTTT.

V usage is TRBV28 and J usage is TRBJ2-7; D might be TRBD1 (7 bases). This CDR3 is built from 14 residues. V gave up 4 bases and J gave up 2 bases, with 12 bases separating them. CDR1 is MDHEN, CDR2 SYDVKM, per germline. The CDR3 DNA is TGTGCCAGCAGTTCCCAGGGGGGAACCTACGAGCAGTACTTC. It encodes CASSSQGGTYEQYF.

V is TRBV10-3 and J is TRBJ1-1; 9 bases line up with TRBD1. Germline CDR1 is ENHRY and CDR2 is SYGVKD. V was pared by 2 bases and J by 4 bases, with 11 bases of the junction left unmatched. This CDR3 has 17 residues. The CDR3 reads CAISETIPGQGPTEAFF. CDR3 sequence (DNA): TGTGCCATCAGTGAGACTATTCCGGGACAGGGCCCCACTGAAGCTTTCTTT.

The V call is TRBV10-2, the J call TRBJ2-7; possible D gene TRBD2, 6 bases. CDR1 and CDR2 from the germline V gene are WSHSY and SAAADI. Trimming cost V 8 bases and J 5 bases, with 10 bases left between them. The CDR3 covers 11 residues. CDR3 DNA sequence: TGCGCCAGCTCCCAGCGGGACGAGCAGTACTTC. This translates into CASSQRDEQYF.

The chain has TRBV2 and TRBJ2-2; TRBD2 is a possible D gene (7 bases). The length of the CDR3 is 15 residues. The V end lost 7 bases, the J end lost 8 bases, and 20 bases lay between the germline ends. The germline V gene has CDR1 SNHLY and CDR2 FYNNEI. CDR3 residues: CASTRGGPEVGELFF. CDR3 sequence (DNA): TGTGCCAGCACGAGGGGGGGCCCGGAAGTTGGGGAGCTGTTTTTT.

CDR3 nucleotides: TGCAGCGCGGGAAGGGACAGTAGAACTGGCTACACCTTC. It specifies CSAGRDSRTGYTF. This sequence joins TRBV29-1 and TRBJ1-2, with 7 bases lining up with TRBD1. Germline-derived CDR1 and CDR2 are SQVTM and ANQGSEA. This CDR3 contains 13 residues. The trim removed 7 bases at V and 7 bases at J, leaving 12 bases unmatched.

V gene TRBV5-4 combines with J gene TRBJ2-5; 12 nucleotides align to TRBD2. The CDR3 contains 15 residues. Germline V gene sequence: CDR1 SGHNT, CDR2 YYREEE (reference sequence). J gave up 3 bases and V 4 bases, and 4 bases lay outside the gene matches. For the CDR3, the DNA is TGTGCCAGCAGCACGGGACTAGCGGGCGAAGAGACCCAGTACTTC. The encoded protein is CASSTGLAGEETQYF.

The chain couples TRBV6-5 to TRBJ2-7; TRBD1 matches 11 bases. Losses at the gene ends were 7 bases for V and 3 bases for J; bases not matched to a gene: 5. Germline V gene lookup returns CDR1 MNHEY and CDR2 SVGAGI. The CDR3 contains 14 residues. DNA of the CDR3: TGTGCCAGCAAAGGACAGGGGGCTCTCTACGAGCAGTACTTC. Its translation: CASKGQGALYEQYF.

This sequence joins TRBV5-8 and TRBJ1-1; the D gene is possibly TRBD1 (5 bases). This CDR3 spans 18 amino acids. V lost 2 bases to trimming and J lost 4 bases, with 24 bases between them. From germline, CDR1 is SGHTS and CDR2 YDEGEE. CDR3 sequence (DNA): TGTGCCAGCAGCTTTAGGTCTGGGCAGGGTCAATCGGGCACTGAAGCTTTCTTT. Protein product: CASSFRSGQGQSGTEAFF.

V usage is TRBV6-5 and J usage is TRBJ2-3, with D tentatively TRBD2 (5 bases). The CDR3 is 14 residues long. With 0 bases removed from V and 5 bases from J, the gap between germline ends came to 9 bases. The germline V gene has CDR1 MNHEY and CDR2 SVGAGI. Here the CDR3 DNA reads TGTGCCAGCAGTTACTCACTAGTTAGAGATACGCAGTATTTT. It is translated as CASSYSLVRDTQYF.

This rearrangement joins TRBV5-1 to TRBJ2-7; the match to TRBD2 covers 8 bases. Losses at the gene ends were 8 bases for V and 6 bases for J; bases not matched to a gene: 13. This CDR3 is 14 amino acids long. Germline loops: CDR1 SGHRS, CDR2 YFSETQ. CDR3 region: CASASGGANTEQYF. In DNA, the CDR3 is TGCGCCAGTGCCTCCGGGGGGGCTAATACCGAGCAGTACTTC.